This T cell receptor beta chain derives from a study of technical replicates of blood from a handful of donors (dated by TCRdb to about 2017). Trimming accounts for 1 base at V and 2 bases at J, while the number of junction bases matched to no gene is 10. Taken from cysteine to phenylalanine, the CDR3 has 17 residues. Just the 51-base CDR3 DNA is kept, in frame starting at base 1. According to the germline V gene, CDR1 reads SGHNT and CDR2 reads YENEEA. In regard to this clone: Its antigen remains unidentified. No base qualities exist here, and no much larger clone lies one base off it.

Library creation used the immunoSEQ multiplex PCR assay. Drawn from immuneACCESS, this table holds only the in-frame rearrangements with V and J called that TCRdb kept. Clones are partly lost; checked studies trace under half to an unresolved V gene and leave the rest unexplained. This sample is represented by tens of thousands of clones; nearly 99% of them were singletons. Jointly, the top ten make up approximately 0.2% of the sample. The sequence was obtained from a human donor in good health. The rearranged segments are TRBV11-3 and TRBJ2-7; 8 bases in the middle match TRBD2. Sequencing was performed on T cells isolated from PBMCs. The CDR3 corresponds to CASSLGPLAVFTYEQYF. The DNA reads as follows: TGTGCCAGCAGCTTAGGCCCACTAGCGGTATTCACCTACGAGCAGTACTTC.